Listed here are 32 T cell receptor beta chains from one sample, sequenced in a study of PD-1 blockade in classical Hodgkin lymphoma. Repertoires were generated with immunoSEQ multiplex PCR, while TCRdb's copy carries only in-frame clones and drops some. This sample yields 10,000 to 15,000 clones, of which roughly 88% are seen a single time; roughly 0.48% belongs to the top ten. No patient escaped relapse after autologous stem cell transplantation, and brentuximab vedotin exposure varied. With magnetic negative selection, CD4+ T cells were purified from PBMCs that had been thawed. Source: CD4+ T cells from blood, taken at baseline. Receptor source: a human donor with classical Hodgkin lymphoma.

The chain recombines TRBV6-4 with TRBJ2-2; 8 bases map to TRBD2. The V and J ends lost 0 bases and 6 bases, in that order; junction bases with no gene match: 9. This CDR3 comprises 17 residues. CDR1 MRHNA and CDR2 SNTAGT come from the germline V gene. CDR3 DNA: TGTGCCAGCAGTGACTCGAAGGCCAGCGGGAGAGCCGGGGAGCTGTTTTTT. Protein: CASSDSKASGRAGELFF.

The chain joins TRBV2 to TRBJ2-5, with 9 positions matching TRBD2. Per the germline V gene, CDR1 is SNHLY and CDR2 is FYNNEI. V dropped 6 bases and J dropped 5; count of bases not matched to a gene: 10. This CDR3 contains 15 residues. The CDR3 sequence is CASRALAGSLETQYF. Here the CDR3 DNA reads TGTGCCAGCAGGGCTCTAGCGGGGTCGTTGGAGACCCAGTACTTC.

The chain links TRBV10-3 to TRBJ2-7; D not certain. V was shortened by 2 bases and J by 5 bases, with 13 bases between the two germline ends. Germline lookup yields CDR1 ENHRY and CDR2 SYGVKD. This CDR3 spans 14 amino acids. CDR3 residues: CAISERPPAHEQYF. The CDR3 DNA is TGTGCCATCAGTGAGCGGCCGCCCGCTCACGAGCAGTACTTC.

This chain links TRBV29-1 with TRBJ2-3; 7 bases map to TRBD1. J lost 2 bases, V lost 4 bases, and 6 bases had no gene match. The CDR3 loop spans 14 amino acids. CDR1 is SQVTM, CDR2 ANQGSEA, per germline. The CDR3 region is CSVVVQGVTDTQYF. The CDR3 nucleotides are TGCAGCGTTGTTGTGCAGGGGGTCACAGATACGCAGTATTTT.

The chain carries TRBV18 and TRBJ1-2; 8 nucleotides line up with TRBD1. This CDR3 has 15 residues. Trimming took 3 bases from V and 7 from J; bases not matched to a gene: 10. Germline CDR1 and CDR2: KGHSH and LQKENI. In nucleotides, the CDR3 is TGTGCCAGCTCACCGTTCCAGGGGGCAGTTGGTGGCTACACCTTC. This encodes CASSPFQGAVGGYTF.

This chain uses TRBV4-1 with TRBJ1-3; tentative D call: TRBD1 (5 bases). Trimming took 0 bases from V and 0 from J, leaving 12 bases between them. CDR1 and CDR2 from the germline V gene are MGHRA and YSYEKL. CDR3 length: 17 residues. The CDR3 region has the DNA TGCGCCAGCAGCCAAGAGGGGGGAGGCCCCTCTGGAAACACCATATATTTT. Its protein product is CASSQEGGGPSGNTIYF.

This chain joins TRBV5-1 and TRBJ2-7; no clear D. Trimming stripped 0 bases from V and 0 bases from J, with 10 bases between. CDR3 size: 15 residues. Per germline, CDR1 SGHRS and CDR2 YFSETQ. The chain's CDR3 is CASSLGVDSSYEQYF. The CDR3 coding sequence is TGCGCCAGCAGCTTGGGTGTCGATAGCTCCTACGAGCAGTACTTC. The variable domain in full, with the rest retrieved from reference TRBV5-1 and TRBJ2-7, is KAGVTQTPRYLIKTRGQQVTLSCSPISGHRSVSWYQQTPGQGLQFLFEYFSETQRNKGNFPGRFSGRQFSNSRSEMNVSTLELGDSALYLCASSLGVDSSYEQYFGPGTRLTVT.

The V and J genes are TRBV18 and TRBJ2-7; TRBD2 matches 7 bases. The junction had 11 bases not matched to a gene; V was cut back by 2 bases and J by 7 bases. Germline values: CDR1 KGHSH, CDR2 LQKENI. The CDR3 length is 15 residues. In nucleotides, the CDR3 is TGTGCCAGCTCACCAGGGGGGGTTCGACTGTGGGAGCAGTACTTC. Translated: CASSPGGVRLWEQYF.

CDR3 region: CASSLVVETQYF. In DNA, the CDR3 is TGTGCCAGCAGCTTAGTGGTCGAGACCCAGTACTTC. This chain links TRBV7-6 with TRBJ2-5; D remains unclear. Germline lookup yields CDR1 SGHVS and CDR2 FNYEAQ. Trimming pared 1 base from V and 5 bases from J, leaving 5 bases between. This CDR3 is built from 12 residues. Full variable domain (outside the CDR3, taken from reference TRBV7-6 and TRBJ2-5): GAGVSQSPRYKVTKRGQDVALRCDPISGHVSLYWYRQALGQGPEFLTYFNYEAQQDKSGLPNDRFSAERPEGSISTLTIQRTEQRDSAMYRCASSLVVETQYFGPGTRLLVL.

This sequence joins TRBV19 and TRBJ2-2; D is ambiguous. Germline V CDR1 and CDR2: LNHDA, SQIVND (reference sequence). CDR3 length: 12 amino acids. V was cut by 3 bases and J by 9 bases, with 8 bases left in between. The chain's CDR3 is CASSMMGWELFF. The CDR3 bases are TGTGCCAGTAGTATGATGGGCTGGGAGCTGTTTTTT.

This chain uses TRBV2 with TRBJ2-5, with 10 bases aligning to TRBD1. Germline V lookup: CDR1 SNHLY, CDR2 FYNNEI. CDR3 size: 13 residues. J gave up 7 bases and V 6 bases, and 5 bases lay outside the gene matches. The CDR3 DNA sequence: TGTGCCAGCAGCCGGGACAGGGGTCGGACCCAGTACTTC. Its translation: CASSRDRGRTQYF.

This rearrangement joins TRBV28 to TRBJ2-1; 7 bases fit TRBD2. Germline loops: CDR1 MDHEN, CDR2 SYDVKM. After removal of 5 bases from V and 10 bases from J, the junction contained 8 bases not matched to a gene. This CDR3 has 13 amino acids. The CDR3 protein is CASSRRESHEQFF. CDR3 DNA sequence: TGTGCCAGCAGTAGGCGGGAGAGTCACGAGCAGTTCTTC. Based on the CDR3 plus reference TRBV28 and TRBJ2-1, the full variable domain is DVKVTQSSRYLVKRTGEKVFLECVQDMDHENMFWYRQDPGLGLRLIYFSYDVKMKEKGDIPEGYSVSREKKERFSLILESASTNQTSMYLCASSRRESHEQFFGPGTRLTVL.

This clone was observed a single time. CDR3 sequence reads: CASSLSTDTQYF. The CDR3, as DNA: TGTGCCAGCAGCTTGTCTACAGATACGCAGTATTTT. V gene TRBV5-6 combines with J gene TRBJ2-3; D is unresolved. The CDR3 runs 12 residues. V lost 1 base to trimming and J lost 3 bases, with 3 bases between them. Per germline, CDR1 SGHDT and CDR2 YYEEEE.

The chain is built from TRBV5-1 and TRBJ2-7; the D gene is possibly TRBD2 (6 bases). CDR3 length: 14 amino acids. V lost 5 bases, J lost 4 bases, and 16 bases lay in between. Looked up from germline, CDR1 is SGHRS and CDR2 is YFSETQ. The CDR3 DNA reads TGCGCCAGCAGACCAGTGCTAGCGTCGTACGAGCAGTACTTC. Protein product: CASRPVLASYEQYF.

The chain has TRBV5-1 and TRBJ1-1; D is undetermined. V was trimmed by 0 bases and J by 1 base, leaving 7 bases between them. CDR3 size: 14 residues. Germline values: CDR1 SGHRS, CDR2 YFSETQ. CDR3 protein: CASSLGRPNTEAFF. CDR3 in DNA: TGCGCCAGCAGCTTGGGAAGACCGAACACTGAAGCTTTCTTT.

The chain combines TRBV7-8 with TRBJ2-3; TRBD2 is a possible D gene (6 bases). Trimming removed 0 bases from V and 4 bases from J, with 17 bases in between. This CDR3 spans 17 amino acids. CDR1 SGHVS and CDR2 FQNEAQ come from the germline V gene. The CDR3: CASSLADLGGFADTQYF. Here the CDR3 DNA reads TGTGCCAGCAGCTTAGCGGACCTTGGGGGGTTCGCAGATACGCAGTATTTT.

This clone has a handful of counts. V usage is TRBV28 and J usage is TRBJ1-2, with 7 bases matching TRBD1. The V gene's germline CDR1 is MDHEN and CDR2 SYDVKM. V shed 10 bases and J 2 bases; nucleotides not matched to a gene: 7. This CDR3 comprises 13 residues. CDR3 in amino acids: CATCGQENYGYTF. CDR3 coding DNA: TGTGCCACTTGTGGACAGGAGAACTATGGCTACACCTTC.

V usage is TRBV27 and J usage is TRBJ1-5; D possibly corresponds to TRBD1 (5 bases). The CDR3 extends over 18 amino acids. Germline V CDR1 and CDR2: MNHEY, SMNVEV (reference sequence). Trimming shortened V by 6 bases and J by 0 bases, and 21 bases separated the two germline ends. Here the CDR3 reads CASSPQGLLLYSNQPQHF. CDR3 sequence (DNA): TGTGCCAGCAGCCCCCAGGGTCTTCTCTTGTATAGCAATCAGCCCCAGCATTTT.

The rearrangement uses TRBV20-1 and TRBJ2-1, with D hard to call. V lost 6 bases to trimming and J lost 5 bases, with 8 bases between them. The germline V gene encodes CDR1 DFQATT and CDR2 SNEGSKA (reference sequence). The CDR3 is 11 residues long. The CDR3 reads CSAPVHNEQFF. In DNA form, the CDR3 reads TGCAGTGCCCCTGTGCACAATGAGCAGTTCTTC.

This chain connects TRBV27 to TRBJ1-6; D is undetermined. The CDR3 covers 14 residues. V lost 1 base and J lost 5, with 6 bases in between. Germline V gene lookup returns CDR1 MNHEY and CDR2 SMNVEV (reference sequence). This chain's CDR3 is CASSLWQNNSPLHF. The CDR3 bases are TGTGCCAGCAGTTTATGGCAGAATAATTCACCCCTCCACTTT.

This chain joins TRBV21-1 and TRBJ2-2; the D call of TRBD2 is as the table states it, not checked on the DNA. TRBV21-1 has pseudogene status. CDR3 size: 20 residues. CDR3 residues: CASSKKGLSKGEAYTGELFF. The CDR3 nucleotides read TGTGCCAGCAGCAAAAAAGGCCTATCTAAAGGGGAGGCGTACACCGGGGAGCTGTTTTTT.

This sequence joins TRBV10-3 and TRBJ1-1; 7 positions match TRBD1. This CDR3 is built from 13 residues. With 10 bases clipped from V and 1 base from J, the junction kept 6 bases outside the gene matches. The V gene's germline CDR1 is ENHRY and CDR2 SYGVKD. The CDR3 sequence: CATVGQRNTEAFF. The CDR3 DNA is TGTGCCACCGTGGGACAGCGGAACACTGAAGCTTTCTTT.

The chain employs TRBV10-3 and TRBJ2-1, with 11 bases aligning to TRBD2. Germline assignment: CDR1 ENHRY and CDR2 SYGVKD. Unmatched junction bases numbered 9, after V lost 9 bases and J lost 8 bases. There are 14 residues in the CDR3. CDR3 DNA sequence: TGTGCCATAGGGATAGCGGGGGGGGACCATGAGCAGTTCTTC. Translating gives CAIGIAGGDHEQFF.

This clone was counted once. The junction and the germline gene differ at one end; a read error may be behind it. This chain connects TRBV13 to TRBJ2-1; TRBD1 matches 8 bases. Germline-derived CDR1 and CDR2 are PRHDT and FYEKMQ (reference sequence). CDR3 length equals 15 residues. The CDR3 sequence is CASSLGQGLYNEQFF. As DNA, the CDR3 is TGTGCCAGCAGCCTAGGACAGGGCCTTTACAATGAGCAGTTCTTC.

The genes are TRBV7-9 and TRBJ1-2; D is undetermined. CDR1 is SEHNR and CDR2 is FQNEAQ in the germline V gene (reference sequence). V was pared by 6 bases and J by 4 bases, with 9 bases between. The CDR3 totals 12 residues. CDR3: CASRGWVYGYTF. In nucleotides, the CDR3 is TGTGCCAGCAGGGGATGGGTCTATGGCTACACCTTC.

V is TRBV7-3 and J is TRBJ2-7; tentative D call: TRBD1 (6 bases). Germline values: CDR1 SGHTA, CDR2 FQGTGA. The CDR3 has 16 residues. V lost 6 bases and J 2 bases, leaving 20 bases between the germline ends. The CDR3 coding sequence is TGTGCCAGCAGTGAGTGGGCAGGGGCCGCCACCTACGAGCAGTACTTC. This translates into CASSEWAGAATYEQYF.

Written as DNA, the CDR3 is TGTGCCAGCTCACCAGCTTTCGACTATAATGAAAAACTGTTTTTT. Its translation is CASSPAFDYNEKLFF. The V gene is TRBV18, the J gene TRBJ1-4, with D uncertain. Germline V CDR1 and CDR2: KGHSH, LQKENI. Trimming shortened V by 2 bases and J by 4 bases, and 11 bases separated the two germline ends. CDR3 length: 15 amino acids. Full variable domain (missing parts from reference TRBV18 and TRBJ1-4): NAGVMQNPRHLVRRRGQEARLRCSPMKGHSHVYWYRQLPEEGLKFMVYLQKENIIDESGMPKERFSAEFPKEGPSILRIQQVVRGDSAAYFCASSPAFDYNEKLFFGSGTQLSVL.

The genes are TRBV27 and TRBJ2-1; the D gene is possibly TRBD2 (5 bases). The V end was cut by 6 bases, the J end by 2 bases, with 8 bases between. The germline CDR1 and CDR2 sequences are MNHEY and SMNVEV (reference sequence). This CDR3 has 13 amino acids. The CDR3 bases are TGTGCCAGCAGGGAGCGGCCCTACAATGAGCAGTTCTTC. Translation gives CASRERPYNEQFF.

J is TRBJ2-5 and V is TRBV18; no clear D. Judging by the DNA end, TRBJ2-7 fits better; the J call may be wrong. CDR3 length equals 15 residues. The V gene's germline CDR1 is KGHSH and CDR2 LQKENI. CDR3: CASSPPGRRSYEQYF. The CDR3 DNA follows: TGTGCCAGCTCACCACCCGGCCGACGCTCCTACGAGCAGTACTTC.

This chain uses TRBV6-6 with TRBJ1-6; TRBD1 matches 7 bases. The ends lost 3 bases at V and 3 bases at J; junction bases unmatched: 2. The CDR3 loop spans 15 amino acids. Germline lookup yields CDR1 MNHNY and CDR2 SVGAGI (reference sequence). CDR3 DNA sequence: TGTGCCAGCAGTTATTGGGACAGCTATAATTCACCCCTCCACTTT. It encodes CASSYWDSYNSPLHF.

This sequence joins TRBV2 and TRBJ2-3; 8 nucleotides align to TRBD1. Trimming took 6 bases from V and 3 from J; bases not matched to a gene: 8. This CDR3 spans 15 amino acids. The germline V gene has CDR1 SNHLY and CDR2 FYNNEI. In DNA form, the CDR3 reads TGTGCCAGCAGGGACCAGGGGGCGCTGACAGATACGCAGTATTTT. Its protein product is CASRDQGALTDTQYF.

The V and J genes are TRBV10-2 and TRBJ2-3, with D unresolved. Germline loops: CDR1 WSHSY, CDR2 SAAADI. This CDR3 is 13 amino acids long. V gave up 7 bases and J gave up 4 bases, with 12 bases separating them. Here the CDR3 DNA reads TGCGCCAGCAATAACCCTGGCGCAGATACGCAGTATTTT. Translating gives CASNNPGADTQYF.